The 12 T cell receptor beta chains below come from one sample, sequenced in a study of blood T cell repertoires in COVID-19. The assay was immunoSEQ multiplex PCR, and TCRdb's table has in-frame clones only and misses some. The sample has hundreds of thousands of clones, about 87% seen once. Material: PBMCs or T cells enriched from blood (not recorded which). These TCRs come from a man aged 45 to 65 who had been exposed to COVID-19.

This sequence joins TRBV5-1 and TRBJ1-2; 7 bases map to TRBD1. The ends lost 4 bases at V and 5 bases at J; junction bases unmatched: 8. Germline V gives CDR1 SGHRS, CDR2 YFSETQ. CDR3 length equals 14 residues. The CDR3: CASSNSTGSYGYTF. The CDR3 DNA reads as TGCGCCAGCAGCAACTCGACAGGGTCATATGGCTACACCTTC.

This rearrangement joins TRBV18 to TRBJ2-3; 10 nucleotides line up with TRBD2. Germline lookup yields CDR1 KGHSH and CDR2 LQKENI. V lost 1 base to trimming and J lost 1 base; unmatched junction nucleotides: 8. CDR3 length equals 18 residues. The CDR3 DNA reads TGTGCCAGCTCACCACGCAACAAGCGGGGGGGCGGCACAGATACGCAGTATTTT. This translates into CASSPRNKRGGGTDTQYF.

The chain uses TRBV7-3 and TRBJ1-2, with D tentatively TRBD1 (6 bases). CDR3 length: 14 residues. The germline V gene encodes CDR1 SGHTA and CDR2 FQGTGA. With 5 bases removed from V and 8 bases from J, the gap between germline ends came to 18 bases. The CDR3 spells CASSLNLAGEGYTF. CDR3 nucleotides: TGTGCCAGCAGCCTAAATTTGGCAGGGGAAGGCTACACCTTC.

This rearrangement joins TRBV5-1 to TRBJ2-5; 10 positions match TRBD1. V lost 5 bases, J lost 5 bases, and 6 bases stayed unmatched. CDR3 length: 14 amino acids. CDR1 SGHRS and CDR2 YFSETQ come from the germline V gene. CDR3 DNA sequence: TGCGCCAGCAGGGCGACAGGGGGCTTGGAGACCCAGTACTTC. Translated, it gives CASRATGGLETQYF.

The J gene is TRBJ1-2, the V gene TRBV2; D possibly corresponds to TRBD1 (5 bases). The V end lost 7 bases, the J end lost 1 base, and 13 bases lay between the germline ends. Germline V gene sequence: CDR1 SNHLY, CDR2 FYNNEI. CDR3 length: 14 amino acids. Here the CDR3 reads CASTEGRGNYGYTF. The CDR3 DNA reads TGTGCCAGCACCGAGGGGAGGGGTAACTATGGCTACACCTTC.

V gene TRBV9 combines with J gene TRBJ1-3; D unclear. Germline V CDR1 and CDR2: SGDLS, YYNGEE. CDR3 length: 12 amino acids. Trimming took 4 bases from V and 4 from J, leaving 6 bases between them. CDR3 in amino acids: CASSTGGNTIYF. DNA for the CDR3: TGTGCCAGCAGCACGGGGGGAAACACCATATATTTT.

This clone was detected only once. The chain couples TRBV19 to TRBJ2-2; tentatively, D is TRBD2 (6 bases). With 7 bases removed from V and 3 bases from J, the gap between germline ends came to 18 bases. CDR1 is LNHDA, CDR2 SQIVND, per germline (reference sequence). The CDR3 sequence is 16 residues long. The CDR3 reads CASIAADRGYTGELFF. CDR3 bases: TGTGCCAGTATAGCGGCCGACAGAGGGTACACCGGGGAGCTGTTTTTT.

V and J are TRBV4-1 and TRBJ2-3; D is possibly TRBD1 (5 bases). CDR1 and CDR2 from the germline V gene are MGHRA and YSYEKL. V dropped 0 bases and J dropped 4 bases, with 8 bases sitting between them. CDR3 length: 14 amino acids. The CDR3 DNA reads as TGCGCCAGCAGCCAAGAACAGGAGTCAGATACGCAGTATTTT. This codes for CASSQEQESDTQYF.

The chain is built from TRBV28 and TRBJ1-2; D gene unclear. The germline CDR1 and CDR2 sequences are MDHEN and SYDVKM. Trimming left V 1 base short and J 4 bases short, with 10 bases between. The CDR3 runs 14 residues. The CDR3, as DNA: TGTGCCAGCAGTTTATTAAAGGGAGGCTATGGCTACACCTTC. It yields the protein CASSLLKGGYGYTF.

This chain connects TRBV29-1 to TRBJ2-1; a possible D gene is TRBD2 (5 bases). The CDR3 is made up of 13 amino acids. V was clipped by 8 bases and J by 9 bases, with 20 bases between them. Germline CDR1 and CDR2: SQVTM and ANQGSEA. The CDR3 region is CSYIYGIYFEQFF. The CDR3 DNA is TGCAGCTACATCTACGGGATCTACTTTGAGCAGTTCTTC.

This chain links TRBV12-3 or TRBV12-4 with TRBJ2-7, with D perhaps TRBD2 (6 bases). The CDR3 is made up of 13 amino acids. The germline V and J ends were trimmed by 6 bases and 1 base, with 10 bases remaining between them. The CDR3 loop is CASRSGGSYEQYF. In nucleotides, the CDR3 is TGTGCCAGCAGGTCCGGGGGATCCTACGAGCAGTACTTC.

There are a few counts of this clone. This chain joins TRBV5-1 and TRBJ1-4; 8 nucleotides agree with TRBD1. After removal of 0 bases from V and 2 bases from J, the junction contained 6 bases not matched to a gene. CDR3 length: 17 amino acids. Germline assignment: CDR1 SGHRS and CDR2 YFSETQ. CDR3 loop: CASSLGTGGITNEKLFF. DNA for the CDR3: TGCGCCAGCAGCTTGGGCACAGGGGGAATTACTAATGAAAAACTGTTTTTT. Combining the CDR3 with reference TRBV5-1 and TRBJ1-4 gives the whole variable domain KAGVTQTPRYLIKTRGQQVTLSCSPISGHRSVSWYQQTPGQGLQFLFEYFSETQRNKGNFPGRFSGRQFSNSRSEMNVSTLELGDSALYLCASSLGTGGITNEKLFFGSGTQLSVL.